Listed below are T cell receptor beta chains from one sample, sequenced in a study of cytomegalovirus exposure and HLA in healthy donors. The table came from immunoSEQ multiplex PCR; TCRdb's copy has only in-frame clones and leaves some out. The top ten clones hold just under 8% of a sample with about 140,000 clones, about 86% of them seen once. The sequenced material came from PBMCs. These receptors originate from a woman aged 18-35 years in good health and CMV-seropositive. The CDR3 runs from the conserved cysteine through the conserved F or W. D genes are given only for firm matches. Only some rows state a clone size, as once, few, many or a class for expanded clones.

TRBV6-1	TRBJ1-2	few	-	CASSLTVDSYGYTF	TGTGCCAGCAGTCTAACCGTCGACAGCTATGGCTACACCTTC
TRBV7-2	TRBJ2-1	-	-	CASSGPTGSSYNEQFF	TGTGCCAGCAGCGGACCGACGGGGAGCTCCTACAATGAGCAGTTCTTC
TRBV4-2	TRBJ2-7	-	-	CASSQGGESSYEQYF	TGTGCCAGCAGCCAAGGCGGGGAGAGCTCCTACGAGCAGTACTTC
TRBV19	TRBJ1-2	-	TRBD1	CASRKIDRELIGYTF	TGTGCCAGTAGGAAGATAGACAGGGAGTTAATTGGCTACACCTTC
TRBV15	TRBJ2-1	-	-	CATSPLASYNEQFF	TGTGCCACCAGCCCATTAGCCTCCTACAATGAGCAGTTCTTC
TRBV5-4	TRBJ2-5	-	-	CASSAAGSQETQYF	TGTGCCAGCAGCGCCGCGGGTTCCCAAGAGACCCAGTACTTC
TRBV14	TRBJ1-2	-	-	CASSFTGRYGYTF	TGTGCCAGCAGCTTTACAGGCCGCTATGGCTACACCTTC
TRBV21-1	TRBJ2-7	-	-	CAPTGGGEQYF	TGTGCCCCCACGGGGGGGGGTGAGCAGTACTTC
TRBV9	TRBJ2-2	once	TRBD2	CASSVNSGANTGELFF	TGTGCCAGCAGCGTTAATAGCGGGGCGAACACCGGGGAGCTGTTTTTT
TRBV7-3	TRBJ2-5	-	TRBD2	CASSSYLAGVQETQYF	TGTGCCAGCAGCTCCTACCTAGCGGGGGTTCAAGAGACCCAGTACTTC
TRBV6-5	TRBJ2-7	few	-	CASSTGQPNRSKQYF	TGTGCCAGTTCGACCGGACAGCCGAATCGGTCCAAGCAGTACTTC
TRBV2	TRBJ1-1	-	-	CASKREDTEAFF	TGTGCCAGCAAACGGGAGGACACTGAAGCTTTCTTT
TRBV11-2	TRBJ2-5	-	-	CASSLLGGSETQYF	TGTGCCAGCAGTTTACTTGGGGGCTCGGAGACCCAGTACTTC
TRBV27	TRBJ1-6	-	-	CASSNRVTYNSPLHF	TGTGCCAGCAGCAACCGAGTCACCTATAATTCACCCCTCCACTTT
TRBV5-1	TRBJ2-7	-	TRBD1	CASSPTGGFSYEQYF	TGCGCCAGCAGCCCGACAGGGGGATTCTCCTACGAGCAGTACTTC
TRBV5-5	TRBJ2-3	-	-	CASSLWSQGGDTQYF	TGTGCCAGCAGCTTGTGGTCACAGGGGGGGGATACGCAGTATTTT
TRBV27	TRBJ2-3	-	-	CASIKWGADTQYF	TGTGCCAGCATCAAATGGGGCGCAGATACGCAGTATTTT
TRBV29-1	TRBJ2-7	-	-	CSYTGGRGNYEQYF	TGCAGTTACACCGGGGGCAGGGGGAACTACGAGCAGTACTTC
TRBV5-6	TRBJ2-3	-	-	CASSLTAGGRTDTQYF	TGTGCCAGCAGCTTAACAGCGGGCGGGCGCACAGATACGCAGTATTTT
TRBV19	TRBJ1-5	-	-	CASSIYSPDQPQHF	TGTGCCAGTAGTATATACAGTCCCGATCAGCCCCAGCATTTT
TRBV6-1	TRBJ2-7	-	TRBD1	CASSVLGTELYEQYF	TGTGCCAGCAGTGTGCTAGGGACAGAGCTTTACGAGCAGTACTTC
TRBV5-1	TRBJ2-7	-	-	CASSLGGQRHEQYF	TGCGCCAGCAGCTTGGGGGGACAAAGACACGAGCAGTACTTC
TRBV28	TRBJ2-7	-	-	CASSSPSGSSEQYF	TGTGCCAGCAGTTCGCCCTCTGGGAGTTCCGAGCAGTACTTC
TRBV5-5	TRBJ1-1	once	-	CASSGAGGASEAFF	TGTGCCAGCAGCGGGGCCGGCGGGGCATCAGAAGCTTTCTTT
TRBV4-1	TRBJ2-3	once	-	CASSQYLLGDNTDTQYF	TGCGCCAGCAGCCAATACTTGTTGGGGGACAACACAGATACGCAGTATTTT
TRBV27	TRBJ1-2	-	-	CASSAKTGTPGYGYTF	TGTGCCAGCAGTGCGAAAACAGGGACCCCCGGCTATGGCTACACCTTC
TRBV23-1	TRBJ2-7	-	TRBD1	CASSHQGASKEYEQYF	TGCGCCAGCAGTCACCAGGGGGCTTCTAAGGAGTACGAGCAGTACTTC
TRBV6-5	TRBJ1-2	-	TRBD1	CASVAGGSFNYGYTF	TGTGCCAGCGTGGCAGGGGGCTCCTTTAACTATGGCTACACCTTC
TRBV4-1	TRBJ1-1	once	-	CASSQSGTEAFF	TGCGCCAGCAGCCAATCGGGCACTGAAGCTTTCTTT
TRBV6-6	TRBJ2-1	-	-	CASYTSSVGSYNEQFF	TGTGCCAGCTATACCAGTAGCGTCGGCTCCTACAATGAGCAGTTCTTC
TRBV6-5	TRBJ2-3	-	-	CASSSLVSVTDTQYF	TGTGCCAGCAGTTCGCTAGTGTCCGTCACAGATACGCAGTATTTT
TRBV5-4	TRBJ2-6	-	TRBD2	CASSSATSGGANVLTF	TGTGCCAGCAGCTCGGCTACTAGCGGTGGGGCCAACGTCCTGACTTTC
TRBV4-2	TRBJ1-2	-	-	CASSQPRTHDLPGYTF	TGTGCCAGCAGCCAACCACGGACACACGACTTGCCGGGCTACACCTTC
TRBV19	TRBJ2-5	-	-	CASGSRGTVETQYF	TGTGCCAGTGGGTCGCGCGGGACAGTGGAGACCCAGTACTTC
TRBV6-1	TRBJ2-7	-	TRBD2	CASSVAGVGDEQYF	TGTGCCAGCAGTGTGGCGGGAGTCGGCGACGAGCAGTACTTC
TRBV18	TRBJ1-1	-	-	CASSSDKGYTEAFF	TGTGCCAGCTCCTCGGACAAGGGCTACACTGAAGCTTTCTTT
TRBV7-7	TRBJ1-1	-	-	CASSLTGNTEAFF	TGTGCTAGCAGCTTAACAGGCAACACTGAAGCTTTCTTT
TRBV27	TRBJ2-3	-	TRBD2	CASSWGLAGGGTDTQYF	TGTGCCAGCAGTTGGGGGCTAGCGGGAGGGGGCACAGATACGCAGTATTTT
TRBV30	TRBJ1-6	once	-	CAGLSSYNSPLHF	TGTGCCGGACTTTCCTCCTATAATTCACCCCTCCACTTT
TRBV27	TRBJ1-2	-	-	CASSLSGNGYTF	TGTGCCAGCAGTTTATCTGGCAACGGCTACACCTTC
TRBV5-1	TRBJ1-1	-	TRBD1	CASSVAQGAFFDTEAFF	TGCGCCAGCAGCGTCGCCCAGGGGGCATTTTTCGACACTGAAGCTTTCTTT
TRBV6-6	TRBJ1-2	-	-	CASSYQTGRANYGYTF	TGTGCCAGCAGTTACCAAACAGGACGAGCTAACTATGGCTACACCTTC
TRBV7-8	TRBJ2-2	-	-	CASSFPAGGNTGELFF	TGTGCCAGCAGCTTTCCCGCCGGGGGGAACACCGGGGAGCTGTTTTTT
TRBV28	TRBJ2-1	-	TRBD2	CASSSAGLLDNEQFF	TGTGCCAGCAGTTCAGCGGGGTTACTAGACAATGAGCAGTTCTTC
TRBV7-2	TRBJ2-5	-	-	CASSSRALGAETQYF	TGTGCCAGCAGTTCCCGGGCTCTGGGGGCAGAGACCCAGTACTTC
TRBV5-6	TRBJ1-1	-	-	CASSLMNWGSNTEAFF	TGTGCCAGCAGCTTAATGAACTGGGGCTCGAACACTGAAGCTTTCTTT
TRBV28	TRBJ1-1	-	-	CASSLSPDEAFF	TGTGCCAGCAGTTTAAGTCCAGATGAAGCTTTCTTT
TRBV6-6	TRBJ1-4	few	TRBD1	CASREQGARANEKLFF	TGTGCCAGCAGGGAACAGGGGGCGCGGGCTAATGAAAAACTGTTTTTT
TRBV29-1	TRBJ2-5	-	TRBD1	CSVPGQGGRETQYF	TGCAGCGTGCCGGGACAGGGGGGAAGAGAGACCCAGTACTTC
TRBV23-1	TRBJ2-2	-	TRBD1	CASSQSIAAQGNQKTGELFF	TGCGCCAGCAGTCAATCGATTGCCGCACAGGGGAATCAGAAAACCGGGGAGCTGTTTTTT
TRBV11-1	TRBJ1-2	-	-	CASSLGGAVYGYTF	TGTGCCAGCAGCTTAGGGGGCGCGGTCTATGGCTACACCTTC
TRBV28	TRBJ1-6	-	-	CASSQEQGYNSPLHF	TGTGCCAGCAGTCAAGAACAGGGTTATAATTCACCCCTCCACTTT